This note documents a single TCR beta chain sequence. This sample was included in a study of CD8 T cells in Susac syndrome. Random hexamers were used to reverse transcribe about 0.5 to 1 ug of RNA. TCRdb called the immunoSEQ multiplex PCR reads again in MiXCR, with one record for every CDR3 protein. The sample has about 210,000 distinct CDR3 sequences; 95% are singletons. CDR3 length: 14 amino acids. CDR1 and CDR2 from the germline V gene are SGHNT and YYREEE (reference sequence). V gave up 1 base and J gave up 1 base, with 9 bases separating them. The chain recombines TRBV5-4 with TRBJ2-7; D is uncertain. The TCR sequence derives from a human donor with multiple sclerosis. The sample comprised CD4+ T cells from PBMCs. The CDR3 DNA reads TGTGCCAGCAGCTTGCTCCCTGATTCCTACGAGCAGTACTTC. It encodes CASSLLPDSYEQYF.